Each of the 15 T cell receptor beta chains below was sequenced from the same sample in a study of blood T cell repertoires in COVID-19. Clones were read by immunoSEQ multiplex PCR, and TCRdb kept only the in-frame ones, dropping some. Of around 280,000 clones listed, about 86% are singletons. Sequences were obtained from peripheral blood. The receptors were gathered from a woman aged 30 to 39 who had recovered from COVID-19.

The J gene is TRBJ2-3, the V gene TRBV7-2; D uncertain. V shed 10 bases and J shed 2 bases, with 19 bases lying between them. This CDR3 contains 15 residues. Per the germline V gene, CDR1 is SGHTA and CDR2 is FQGNSA. The CDR3 region has the DNA TGTGCCACTAGACTCGGTCGCCGTGCCACAGATACGCAGTATTTT. This encodes CATRLGRRATDTQYF. The whole variable domain, filled in from reference TRBV7-2 and TRBJ2-3, reads GAGVSQSPSNKVTEKGKDVELRCDPISGHTALYWYRQSLGQGLEFLIYFQGNSAPDKSGLPSDRFSAERTGGSVSTLTIQRTQQEDSAVYLCATRLGRRATDTQYFGPGTRLTVL.

V gene TRBV19 combines with J gene TRBJ1-5; D perhaps matches TRBD1 (5 bases). Trimming removed 9 bases from V and 7 bases from J, with 22 bases in between. Germline V gene sequence: CDR1 LNHDA, CDR2 SQIVND (reference sequence). This CDR3 comprises 15 residues. The CDR3 DNA is TGTGCCAGCCAAGGGGACTACGTTTCGGCGCAGCCCCAGCATTTT. Amino acid sequence: CASQGDYVSAQPQHF.

The CDR3, as DNA: TGTGCCATCAGTATACTAGCGGGGGGGCTCGGCACCGGGGAGCTGTTTTTT. The encoded protein is CAISILAGGLGTGELFF. The rearrangement links TRBV10-3 to TRBJ2-2; 13 bases are shared with TRBD2. CDR1 ENHRY and CDR2 SYGVKD come from the germline V gene. The CDR3 runs 17 residues. With 5 bases clipped from V and 4 bases from J, the junction kept 7 bases outside the gene matches.

The chain links TRBV7-2 to TRBJ1-1; D might be TRBD1 (6 bases). With 5 bases removed from V and 10 bases from J, the gap between germline ends came to 14 bases. CDR1 is SGHTA and CDR2 is FQGNSA in the germline V gene. This CDR3 is 12 amino acids long. The CDR3 region is CASSHPGQGAFF. The CDR3, as DNA: TGTGCCAGCAGCCACCCGGGACAAGGAGCTTTCTTT. The whole variable domain, filled in from reference TRBV7-2 and TRBJ1-1, reads GAGVSQSPSNKVTEKGKDVELRCDPISGHTALYWYRQSLGQGLEFLIYFQGNSAPDKSGLPSDRFSAERTGGSVSTLTIQRTQQEDSAVYLCASSHPGQGAFFGQGTRLTVV.

This chain links TRBV12-3 or TRBV12-4 with TRBJ2-3; no reliable D call. The V end lost 3 bases, the J end lost 4 bases, and 8 bases lay between the germline ends. The CDR3 totals 13 residues. The CDR3 bases are TGTGCCAGCAGTTTCCGTCGGGCAGATACGCAGTATTTT. Protein sequence: CASSFRRADTQYF.

This clone was seen many times. Other nucleotide sequences in the sample specify the same CDR3. This chain links TRBV28 with TRBJ2-2; 12 bases are a match to TRBD2. Germline V CDR1 and CDR2: MDHEN, SYDVKM. The trim removed 5 bases at V and 6 bases at J, leaving 4 bases unmatched. CDR3 size: 15 residues. CDR3 loop: CASSPRLAGAGELFF. In nucleotides, the CDR3 is TGTGCCAGCAGTCCTCGACTAGCGGGAGCCGGGGAGCTGTTTTTT.

This clone has a single count. The rearrangement joins TRBV18 to TRBJ2-2, with TRBD2 matching 11 bases. The CDR3 runs to 17 residues. The V gene end was trimmed by 0 bases and the J gene end by 4 bases; junction bases not matched to a gene: 4. Germline loops: CDR1 KGHSH, CDR2 LQKENI. The CDR3 here is CASSPPLAGGSTGELFF. DNA for the CDR3: TGTGCCAGCTCACCACCTCTAGCGGGAGGATCCACCGGGGAGCTGTTTTTT. Full variable domain (missing parts from reference TRBV18 and TRBJ2-2): NAGVMQNPRHLVRRRGQEARLRCSPMKGHSHVYWYRQLPEEGLKFMVYLQKENIIDESGMPKERFSAEFPKEGPSILRIQQVVRGDSAAYFCASSPPLAGGSTGELFFGEGSRLTVL.

The CDR3 bases are TGCGCCAGCAGCCAAGGCAGCGCGAACACCGGGGAGCTGTTTTTT. As protein: CASSQGSANTGELFF. The rearrangement joins TRBV4-3 to TRBJ2-2, with no clear D. The CDR3 is 15 residues long. Germline CDR1 and CDR2: LGHNA and YSLEER. V was shortened by 1 base and J by 0 bases, with 6 bases between the two germline ends.

The V call is TRBV25-1, the J call TRBJ2-7; possible D gene TRBD2, 5 bases. Per germline, CDR1 MGHDK and CDR2 SYGVNS. This CDR3 is built from 12 residues. V was pared by 4 bases and J by 2 bases, with 6 bases between. The CDR3 spells CASSAGTYEQYF. CDR3 sequence (DNA): TGTGCCAGCAGTGCCGGGACCTACGAGCAGTACTTC.

The V and J genes are TRBV27 and TRBJ2-2; 8 bases match TRBD1. This CDR3 region has 15 residues. Germline V CDR1 and CDR2: MNHEY, SMNVEV (reference sequence). The trim removed 2 bases at V and 6 bases at J, leaving 5 bases unmatched. The CDR3 nucleotides are TGTGCCAGCAGTTTACCCGGGACAGGTCCCGGGGAGCTGTTTTTT. It is translated as CASSLPGTGPGELFF.

This clone showed up just once. The gene calls are TRBV6-2 or TRBV6-3 and TRBJ2-3, with 8 bases identical to TRBD1. Germline loops: CDR1 MNHEY, CDR2 SVGEGT. After removal of 6 bases from V and 1 base from J, the junction contained 12 bases not matched to a gene. The CDR3 is 17 residues long. CDR3 sequence reads: CASSSQGAAYGTDTQYF. In DNA, the CDR3 is TGTGCCAGCAGCTCCCAGGGGGCTGCCTATGGCACAGATACGCAGTATTTT.

A few counts support this clone. The CDR3 DNA follows: TGTGCCAGCAGCCAAGATCCAGGGGAGGGCACTGAAGCTTTCTTT. Its protein is CASSQDPGEGTEAFF. This chain links TRBV4-2 with TRBJ1-1, with TRBD1 as a possible D gene (6 bases). This CDR3 is 15 amino acids long. Germline V gives CDR1 LGHNA, CDR2 YNFKEQ. V was shortened by 0 bases and J by 4 bases, with 12 bases between the two germline ends.

This chain joins TRBV27 and TRBJ1-2; the match to TRBD1 covers 9 bases. Germline CDR1 is MNHEY and CDR2 is SMNVEV (reference sequence). The CDR3 runs 13 residues. V lost 1 base, J lost 6 bases, and 0 bases stayed unmatched. CDR3 protein: CASSLWTGDGYTF. The CDR3 bases are TGTGCCAGCAGTTTATGGACAGGGGATGGCTACACCTTC.

The chain couples TRBV7-6 to TRBJ2-1; 8 nucleotides agree with TRBD2. CDR1 and CDR2 from the germline V gene are SGHVS and FNYEAQ. This CDR3 has 16 residues. With V trimmed by 5 bases and J by 0 bases, 6 bases remained unmatched. The CDR3, as DNA: TGTGCCAGCAGCCCACTAGCGGCTAGCTCCTACAATGAGCAGTTCTTC. This sequence encodes CASSPLAASSYNEQFF.

This chain links TRBV6-5 with TRBJ2-1, with a tentative D call TRBD2 (6 bases). Germline V gives CDR1 MNHEY, CDR2 SVGAGI. The CDR3 totals 12 residues. Trimming removed 6 bases at V and 3 bases at J, with 6 bases between. The CDR3 is CASSGSYNEQFF. The CDR3 DNA follows: TGTGCCAGCAGCGGGAGCTACAATGAGCAGTTCTTC.